This T cell receptor beta chain originates from a study of CD8 T cells in Susac syndrome (dated by TCRdb to the late 2010s). Broadly, across the study: Whether CD8+ T cell activation and differentiation in Susac syndrome was antigen driven was tested using repertoire sequencing. Clonality of the CD8+ T cell repertoire was compared between around 13 healthy donors, about 14 Susac syndrome patients and fewer than 16 multiple sclerosis patients. The research as a whole found: The study acknowledged that relatively few individuals were included in the TCR sequencing and HLA analysis.

Peripheral blood CD8+ and CD4+ T cells from healthy donors, Susac syndrome patients and multiple sclerosis patients were profiled by high-throughput TCR beta sequencing. Multiple sclerosis controls were treatment-naive patients with stable or active relapsing-remitting disease fulfilling revised McDonald criteria. CD8+ TEMRA cells were enriched by FACS, while bulk CD8+ and CD4+ T cells were purified by magnetic negative isolation. Blood was collected in EDTA tubes and processed within 24 hours, with PBMCs isolated through density gradient centrifugation. PBMCs intended for TCR sequencing were frozen in liquid nitrogen and were later thawed in a 37 degrees C water bath. The sorted or isolated CD4+, CD8+ and CD8+ TEMRA cells had a purity of 90% or higher. The CDR3, from cysteine to phenylalanine, totals 15 residues. Only the CDR3 part of the read is kept: 45 bases, read in frame from the first base. CDR1 and CDR2 were assigned from the germline V gene as SGDLS and YYNGEE. V was cut back by 4 bases and J by 8 bases, leaving a gap of 19 bases between them.

A remark on this clonotype: Its antigen is currently not known. Within one base of it there is no much larger clone, and no base qualities were kept.

RNA was extracted using the RNeasy kit, and about 0.45 to 1 microgram was reverse transcribed with random hexamers. The immunoSEQ multiplex PCR assay, covering 54 Vbeta and 13 Jbeta segments, was used to amplify TCR beta CDR3 regions. PCR amplification bias was corrected by using a synthetic template baseline for primer optimization and computational correction. Turning to the authors' computational methods: Only productive sequences were kept, with reads annotated to V, D and J genes according to IMGT and analyzed in immunoSEQ Analyzer. To calculate clonality, Shannon entropy was normalized by log2 of the number of productive unique sequences and then subtracted from one. For each patient and control, public and private clones were evaluated within the 100 most prevalent clones. Susac-specific clones were defined as absent from healthy and MS cohorts, some 1,000 published viral clones and other ImmuneACCESS disease sequences. The raw public reads went through TCRdb reprocessing: fastp at Q25, MiXCR clone calling, in-frame beta chains kept. CDR3 protein sequences are deduplicated, and each keeps its most common genes and DNA. The V and J calls and clone size are TCRdb's, not the authors'. This sample has 150,000 to 190,000 distinct CDR3 sequences in its table, and over 85% of those were observed once. Around 0.21% of the sample is taken by the ten largest.

This clonotype originated in a human donor with multiple sclerosis. Recombination linked TRBV9 to TRBJ2-1, with TRBD1 tentatively as D gene (6 bases match). The sample was CD8+ T cells from PBMCs. The CDR3 protein is CASSLTFGGGDEQFF. The nucleotide sequence is given as TGTGCCAGCAGCTTAACATTCGGTGGGGGCGATGAGCAGTTCTTC.